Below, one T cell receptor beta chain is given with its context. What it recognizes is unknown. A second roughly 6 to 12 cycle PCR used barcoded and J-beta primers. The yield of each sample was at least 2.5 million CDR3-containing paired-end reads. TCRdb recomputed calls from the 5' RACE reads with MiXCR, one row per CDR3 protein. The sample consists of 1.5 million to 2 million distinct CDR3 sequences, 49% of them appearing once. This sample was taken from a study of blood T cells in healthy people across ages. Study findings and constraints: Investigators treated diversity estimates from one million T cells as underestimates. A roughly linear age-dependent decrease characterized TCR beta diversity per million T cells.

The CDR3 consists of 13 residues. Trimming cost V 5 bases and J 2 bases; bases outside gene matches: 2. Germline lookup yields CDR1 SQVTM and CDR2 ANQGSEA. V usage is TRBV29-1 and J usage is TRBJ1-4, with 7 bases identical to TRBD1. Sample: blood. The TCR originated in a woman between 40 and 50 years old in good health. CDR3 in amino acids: CSVWDSTNEKLFF. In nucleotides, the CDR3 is TGCAGCGTTTGGGACAGTACTAATGAAAAACTGTTTTTT.